These 18 T cell receptor beta chains originate from one sample sequenced in a study of PD-1 blockade in mismatch repair-deficient tumors. Clones were read by immunoSEQ multiplex PCR, and TCRdb kept only the in-frame ones, dropping some. Among 90,000 to 130,000 clones listed, around 80% were seen once. The starting material was peripheral blood, obtained approximately 64 weeks after starting pembrolizumab. These receptors were obtained from an adult with mismatch repair-deficient cancer.

The chain has TRBV27 and TRBJ2-7; 7 nucleotides match TRBD1. Germline lookup yields CDR1 MNHEY and CDR2 SMNVEV (reference sequence). This CDR3 region has 15 residues. V gave up 6 bases and J gave up 3 bases; unmatched junction bases: 11. DNA of the CDR3: TGTGCCAGCAGCGACCCACGACAGGGTATCTACGAGCAGTACTTC. Translated: CASSDPRQGIYEQYF.

CDR3 nucleotides: TGTGCCAGCAGCCTAAGAGACAGTTACAATGAAAAACTGTTTTTT. Translated, it gives CASSLRDSYNEKLFF. The genes are TRBV5-5 and TRBJ1-4; possible D gene TRBD1, 5 bases. Trimming removed 4 bases from V and 5 bases from J, with 15 bases in between. The CDR3 runs 15 residues. Germline-derived CDR1 and CDR2 are SGHKS and YYEKEE (reference sequence).

The chain has TRBV6-1 and TRBJ1-1; TRBD1 aligns across 7 bases. Trimming cost V 4 bases and J 1 base; bases outside gene matches: 6. The germline V gene encodes CDR1 MNHNS and CDR2 SASEGT. This CDR3 has 15 residues. CDR3 in DNA: TGTGCCAGCAGTGCTCTACAGGGGCGGAACACTGAAGCTTTCTTT. It encodes CASSALQGRNTEAFF.

The rearrangement joins TRBV5-1 to TRBJ2-1, with D tentatively TRBD1 (6 bases). Trimming pared 0 bases from V and 0 bases from J, leaving 7 bases between. The CDR3 is 15 residues long. The germline V gene encodes CDR1 SGHRS and CDR2 YFSETQ. The CDR3 bases are TGCGCCAGCAGCTTGGGGACAGCCTCCTACAATGAGCAGTTCTTC. Translating it yields CASSLGTASYNEQFF. Supplemented by reference TRBV5-1 and TRBJ2-1, the full variable domain reads KAGVTQTPRYLIKTRGQQVTLSCSPISGHRSVSWYQQTPGQGLQFLFEYFSETQRNKGNFPGRFSGRQFSNSRSEMNVSTLELGDSALYLCASSLGTASYNEQFFGPGTRLTVL.

The chain joins TRBV29-1 to TRBJ2-1; D might be TRBD1 (5 bases). V lost 1 base to trimming and J lost 2 bases, with 12 bases between them. Germline CDR1 SQVTM, CDR2 ANQGSEA. This CDR3 spans 15 amino acids. The CDR3 DNA follows: TGCAGCGTTGAAGCCAGGGCCCTTGCCTACAATGAGCAGTTCTTC. Translating it yields CSVEARALAYNEQFF.

The chain couples TRBV28 to TRBJ2-3; the match to TRBD2 covers 9 bases. The V gene end was trimmed by 8 bases and the J gene end by 3 bases; junction bases not matched to a gene: 6. The CDR3 extends over 14 amino acids. Germline loops: CDR1 MDHEN, CDR2 SYDVKM. The CDR3 DNA reads TGTGCCAGCGATACTAGCGGGTTGACAGATACGCAGTATTTT. Its translation: CASDTSGLTDTQYF.

DNA for the CDR3: TGTGCCAGCAGTTCGACAGGGTGGGACACTGAAGCTTTCTTT. Translated: CASSSTGWDTEAFF. The genes are TRBV2 and TRBJ1-1; the match to TRBD1 covers 7 bases. The CDR3 is 14 amino acids. CDR1 and CDR2 (germline): SNHLY, FYNNEI. V trimming: 5 bases; J trimming: 3 bases; junction bases outside the gene matches: 6.

The chain uses TRBV27 and TRBJ1-1, with a weak D call TRBD1 (5 bases). Trimming shortened V by 4 bases and J by 2 bases, and 8 bases separated the two germline ends. Germline V gene sequence: CDR1 MNHEY, CDR2 SMNVEV (reference sequence). There are 13 residues in the CDR3. Here the CDR3 DNA reads TGTGCCAGCAGTTGGGGACTTAACACTGAAGCTTTCTTT. Its translation is CASSWGLNTEAFF.

The V call is TRBV13, the J call TRBJ2-7, with 11 bases fitting TRBD1. From germline, CDR1 is PRHDT and CDR2 FYEKMQ (reference sequence). CDR3 length: 16 residues. V trimming: 4 bases; J trimming: 5 bases; junction bases outside the gene matches: 10. The CDR3 bases are TGTGCCAGCAGCTCCAACGGAGGACAGGGGGCGAACGAGCAGTACTTC. Encoded protein: CASSSNGGQGANEQYF.

This chain uses TRBV18 with TRBJ2-3; D might be TRBD1 or TRBD2, each matching 5 bases. CDR3 length: 15 residues. V dropped 3 bases and J dropped 2 bases, with 12 bases sitting between them. CDR1 is KGHSH, CDR2 LQKENI, per germline. In DNA, the CDR3 is TGTGCCAGCTCACCCGGGACCGGCCCCACAGATACGCAGTATTTT. This codes for CASSPGTGPTDTQYF.

The V gene is TRBV6-5, the J gene TRBJ1-2, with D hard to call. Germline V gene sequence: CDR1 MNHEY, CDR2 SVGAGI. V gave up 10 bases and J gave up 3 bases, with 12 bases separating them. This CDR3 comprises 12 residues. CDR3 DNA: TGTGCCACCCACCGGGCGGACTATGGCTACACCTTC. As protein: CATHRADYGYTF.

The V call is TRBV29-1, the J call TRBJ2-5; 7 nucleotides align to TRBD2. After removal of 4 bases from V and 1 base from J, the junction contained 9 bases not matched to a gene. Germline loops: CDR1 SQVTM, CDR2 ANQGSEA. CDR3 length: 15 residues. CDR3 sequence: CSVGGGGSFQETQYF. The DNA for the CDR3 is TGCAGCGTTGGGGGTGGCGGGAGTTTCCAAGAGACCCAGTACTTC.

This clone occurred a few times. This chain uses TRBV30 with TRBJ1-2, with TRBD1 as a possible D gene (5 bases). The CDR3 covers 13 residues. Germline V gene lookup returns CDR1 GTSNPN and CDR2 SVGIG (reference sequence). V was clipped by 2 bases and J by 1 base, with 8 bases between them. This CDR3 is CAWSRGGNYGYTF. In DNA, the CDR3 is TGTGCCTGGAGTAGGGGAGGTAACTATGGCTACACCTTC.

The genes are TRBV5-4 and TRBJ1-4; 9 bases map to TRBD1. This CDR3 region has 16 residues. The germline CDR1 and CDR2 sequences are SGHNT and YYREEE (reference sequence). Losses at the gene ends were 5 bases for V and 0 bases for J; bases not matched to a gene: 5. The CDR3 sequence is CASRRDRAATNEKLFF. The CDR3, as DNA: TGTGCCAGCAGGCGGGACAGGGCTGCAACTAATGAAAAACTGTTTTTT.

This clone was recorded only once. The chain carries TRBV15 and TRBJ2-1; no firm D call. V gave up 1 base and J gave up 2 bases, with 9 bases separating them. Germline loops: CDR1 LNHNV, CDR2 YYDKDF (reference sequence). CDR3 length: 15 residues. The CDR3 DNA reads as TGTGCCACCAGCAGAGCGACTGAACCCTACAATGAGCAGTTCTTC. Protein: CATSRATEPYNEQFF. Full variable domain (remainder filled in from reference TRBV15 and TRBJ2-1): DAMVIQNPRYQVTQFGKPVTLSCSQTLNHNVMYWYQQKSSQAPKLLFHYYDKDFNNEADTPDNFQSRRPNTSFCFLDIRSPGLGDTAMYLCATSRATEPYNEQFFGPGTRLTVL.

The rearrangement uses TRBV27 and TRBJ2-2; D unresolved. Germline assignment: CDR1 MNHEY and CDR2 SMNVEV (reference sequence). V dropped 3 bases and J dropped 4 bases, with 12 bases sitting between them. The CDR3 extends over 15 amino acids. The CDR3 nucleotides are TGTGCCAGCAGTTTCTTCCCTATCACCACCGGGGAGCTGTTTTTT. Its translation is CASSFFPITTGELFF.

The V call is TRBV19, the J call TRBJ2-1; possibly TRBD2 for D (6 bases). Trimming pared 7 bases from V and 9 bases from J, leaving 16 bases between. Germline V gene sequence: CDR1 LNHDA, CDR2 SQIVND (reference sequence). This CDR3 is 13 amino acids long. CDR3 nucleotides: TGTGCCAGTACCGACCGGCGGGGTCGTGAGCAGTTCTTC. Encoded protein: CASTDRRGREQFF.

This chain uses TRBV28 with TRBJ1-1, with D perhaps matching TRBD1 (5 bases). CDR1 and CDR2 (germline): MDHEN, SYDVKM. This CDR3 region has 13 residues. V was shortened by 2 bases and J by 2 bases, with 6 bases between the two germline ends. CDR3 residues: CASSLGANTEAFF. DNA of the CDR3: TGTGCCAGCAGTTTAGGGGCAAACACTGAAGCTTTCTTT.